This T cell receptor beta chain was profiled in a study of T-cell memory formation after mild COVID-19. Study results and caveats: Prior to infection, memory already included some responding clones, suggesting cross-reactive memory joined. The CD4+ clones that contracted clustered mainly within CM and EM, and the CD8+ clones concentrated in EMRA.

It was 5'RACE with constant-segment primers that produced the TCR alpha and TCR beta cDNA libraries, which carried sample barcodes and UMIs. TCRdb reanalysed the 5' RACE reads using MiXCR and keeps one entry per CDR3 protein. The data show around 500,000 distinct CDR3 sequences, 18% seen once. The CDR3 is 14 residues long. CDR1 and CDR2 from the germline V gene are SEHNR and FQNEAQ (reference sequence). V lost 2 bases to trimming and J lost 6 bases, with 11 bases between them. Points on this clonotype: Its target is not known.

Material for sequencing was PBMCs or a T cell subset sorted from them (not recorded which). The clonotype comes from an adult woman who had mild COVID-19 (a few samples of this study predate the infection). Cell type and time point are not known. This sequence joins TRBV7-9 and TRBJ2-1, with TRBD1 as a possible D gene (6 bases). This CDR3 is CASSLTRGGNEQFF. Written as DNA, the CDR3 is TGTGCCAGCAGCTTAACCAGGGGTGGCAATGAGCAGTTCTTC.